The present T cell receptor (beta chain) was sequenced within a study of breast tumors, draining lymph nodes, adjacent tissues. TCRdb recomputed calls from the multiplex PCR reads with MiXCR, one row per CDR3 protein. The data show 30,000 to 40,000 distinct CDR3 sequences, 36% seen once. V lost 5 bases to trimming and J lost 8 bases; unmatched junction nucleotides: 20. Per the germline V gene, CDR1 is SGHVS and CDR2 is FQNEAQ. This CDR3 has 19 residues. This clonotype was detected ten times or more. The sample taken for sequencing was breast tumor tissue. The clonotype comes from a female donor with breast cancer. Some clones in this sample may be carry-over from other donors' samples. The V gene is TRBV7-8, the J gene TRBJ1-4; 10 bases agree with TRBD1. The CDR3 is CASSASTGTGVVSGEKLFF. The CDR3 DNA reads as TGTGCCAGCAGCGCTTCTACCGGGACAGGGGTTGTTTCAGGAGAAAAACTGTTTTTT. The variable domain in full, with the rest retrieved from reference TRBV7-8 and TRBJ1-4, is GAGVSQSPRYKVAKRGQDVALRCDPISGHVSLFWYQQALGQGPEFLTYFQNEAQLDKSGLPSDRFFAERPEGSVSTLKIQRTQQEDSAVYLCASSASTGTGVVSGEKLFFGSGTQLSVL.